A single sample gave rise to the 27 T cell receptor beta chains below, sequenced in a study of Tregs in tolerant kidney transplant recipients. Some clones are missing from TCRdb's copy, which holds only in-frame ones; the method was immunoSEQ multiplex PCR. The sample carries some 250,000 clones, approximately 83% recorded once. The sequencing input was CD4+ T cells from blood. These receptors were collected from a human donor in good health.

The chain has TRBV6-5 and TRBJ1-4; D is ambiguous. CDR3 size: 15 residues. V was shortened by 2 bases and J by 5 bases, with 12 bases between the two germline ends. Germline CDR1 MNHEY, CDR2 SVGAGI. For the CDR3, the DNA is TGTGCCAGCAGTTACGACACTGGCCCAAATGAAAAACTGTTTTTT. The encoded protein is CASSYDTGPNEKLFF.

The CDR3 sequence is CACTPGTPRNTEAFF. As DNA, the CDR3 is TGTGCCTGCACCCCCGGGACACCGAGGAACACTGAAGCTTTCTTT. The J gene is TRBJ1-1, the V gene TRBV30; the D gene is possibly TRBD1 (6 bases). CDR3 size: 15 residues. The V end was cut by 6 bases, the J end by 1 base, with 18 bases between. Germline CDR1 reads GTSNPN; CDR2 reads SVGIG (reference sequence).

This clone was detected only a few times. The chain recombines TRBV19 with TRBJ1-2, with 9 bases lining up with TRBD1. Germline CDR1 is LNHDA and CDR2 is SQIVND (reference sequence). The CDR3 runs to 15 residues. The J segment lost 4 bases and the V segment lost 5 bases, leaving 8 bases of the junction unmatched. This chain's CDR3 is CASSGGGQGSYGYTF. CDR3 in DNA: TGTGCCAGTAGTGGTGGGGGACAGGGATCCTATGGCTACACCTTC. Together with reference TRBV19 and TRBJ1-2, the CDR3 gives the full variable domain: DGGITQSPKYLFRKEGQNVTLSCEQNLNHDAMYWYRQDPGQGLRLIYYSQIVNDFQKGDIAEGYSVSREKKESFPLTVTSAQKNPTAFYLCASSGGGQGSYGYTFGSGTRLTVV.

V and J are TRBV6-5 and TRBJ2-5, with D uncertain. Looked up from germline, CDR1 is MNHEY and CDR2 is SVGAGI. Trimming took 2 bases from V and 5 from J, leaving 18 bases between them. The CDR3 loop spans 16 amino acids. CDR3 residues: CASSYASGAMRETQYF. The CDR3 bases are TGTGCCAGCAGTTACGCTTCGGGTGCCATGAGGGAGACCCAGTACTTC.

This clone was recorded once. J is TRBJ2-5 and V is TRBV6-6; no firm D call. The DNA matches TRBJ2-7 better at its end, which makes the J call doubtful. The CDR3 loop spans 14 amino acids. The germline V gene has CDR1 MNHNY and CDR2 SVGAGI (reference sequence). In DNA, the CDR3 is TGTGCCAGCAGTCCCCGAGGCAGCTCCTACGAGCAGTACTTC. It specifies CASSPRGSSYEQYF.

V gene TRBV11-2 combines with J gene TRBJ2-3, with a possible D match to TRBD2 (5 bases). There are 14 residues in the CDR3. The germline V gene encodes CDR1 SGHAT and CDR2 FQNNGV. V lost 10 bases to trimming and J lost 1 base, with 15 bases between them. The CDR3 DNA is TGTGCCACCACCCGGATAGCGCGCACAGATACGCAGTATTTT. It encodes CATTRIARTDTQYF.

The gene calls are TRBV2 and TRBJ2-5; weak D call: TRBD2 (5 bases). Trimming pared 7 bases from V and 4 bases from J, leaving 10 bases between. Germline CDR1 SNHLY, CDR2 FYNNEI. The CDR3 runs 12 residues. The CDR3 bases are TGTGCCAGCACCCTAGGAGGAGAGACCCAGTACTTC. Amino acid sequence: CASTLGGETQYF.

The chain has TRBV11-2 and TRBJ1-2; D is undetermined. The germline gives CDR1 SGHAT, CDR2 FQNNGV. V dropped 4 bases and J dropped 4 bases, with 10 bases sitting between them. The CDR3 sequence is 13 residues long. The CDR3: CASSSNSLYGYTF. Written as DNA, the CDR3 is TGTGCCAGCAGCTCTAATTCCCTCTATGGCTACACCTTC. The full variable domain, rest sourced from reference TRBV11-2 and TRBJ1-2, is EAGVAQSPRYKIIEKRQSVAFWCNPISGHATLYWYQQILGQGPKLLIQFQNNGVVDDSQLPKDRFSAERLKGVDSTLKIQPAKLEDSAVYLCASSSNSLYGYTFGSGTRLTVV.

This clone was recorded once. The CDR3 here is CASSQGGGRAGGELFF. CDR3 DNA: TGCGCCAGCAGCCAAGGGGGCGGGAGGGCCGGCGGGGAGCTGTTTTTT. The chain is built from TRBV4-1 and TRBJ2-2; TRBD2 matches at 9 bases. Germline-derived CDR1 and CDR2 are MGHRA and YSYEKL. The length of the CDR3 is 16 residues. After removal of 1 base from V and 7 bases from J, the junction contained 7 bases not matched to a gene.

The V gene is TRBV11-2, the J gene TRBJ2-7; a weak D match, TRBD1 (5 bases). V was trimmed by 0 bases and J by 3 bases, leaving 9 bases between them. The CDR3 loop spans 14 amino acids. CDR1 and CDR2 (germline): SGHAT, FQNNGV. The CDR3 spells CASSLERQNYEQYF. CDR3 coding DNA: TGTGCCAGCAGCTTAGAAAGACAGAACTACGAGCAGTACTTC.

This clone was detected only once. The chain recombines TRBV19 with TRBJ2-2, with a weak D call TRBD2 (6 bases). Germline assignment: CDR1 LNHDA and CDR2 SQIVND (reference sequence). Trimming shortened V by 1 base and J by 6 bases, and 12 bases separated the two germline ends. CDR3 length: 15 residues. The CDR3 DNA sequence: TGTGCCAGTAGTATAGGCGGGACCCTCGCCGGGGAGCTGTTTTTT. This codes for CASSIGGTLAGELFF. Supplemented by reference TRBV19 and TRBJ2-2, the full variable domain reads DGGITQSPKYLFRKEGQNVTLSCEQNLNHDAMYWYRQDPGQGLRLIYYSQIVNDFQKGDIAEGYSVSREKKESFPLTVTSAQKNPTAFYLCASSIGGTLAGELFFGEGSRLTVL.

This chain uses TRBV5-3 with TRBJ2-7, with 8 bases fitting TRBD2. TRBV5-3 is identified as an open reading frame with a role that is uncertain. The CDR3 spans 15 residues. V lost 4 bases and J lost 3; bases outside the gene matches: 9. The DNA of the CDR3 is TGTGCCAGAAGCCCTCAACTAGCGGCTTACTACGAGCAGTACTTC. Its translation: CARSPQLAAYYEQYF.

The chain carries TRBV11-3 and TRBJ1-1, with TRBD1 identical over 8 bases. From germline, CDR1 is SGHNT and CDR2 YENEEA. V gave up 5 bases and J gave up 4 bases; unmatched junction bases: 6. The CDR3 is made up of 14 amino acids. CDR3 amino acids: CASSKDRVGTEAFF. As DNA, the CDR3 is TGTGCCAGCAGCAAGGACAGGGTTGGCACTGAAGCTTTCTTT.

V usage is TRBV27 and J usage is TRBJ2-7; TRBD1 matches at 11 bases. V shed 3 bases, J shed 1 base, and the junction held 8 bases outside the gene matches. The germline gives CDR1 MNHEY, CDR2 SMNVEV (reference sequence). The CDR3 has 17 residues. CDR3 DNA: TGTGCCAGCAGTTTCCGGGGGGGACAGGGGGAGTCCTACGAGCAGTACTTC. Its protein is CASSFRGGQGESYEQYF.

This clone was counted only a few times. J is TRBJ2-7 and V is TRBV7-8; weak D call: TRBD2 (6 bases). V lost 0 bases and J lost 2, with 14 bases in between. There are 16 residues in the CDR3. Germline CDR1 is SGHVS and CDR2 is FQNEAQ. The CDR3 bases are TGTGCCAGCAGCTTAGCGTGGAGGGATCGGACCTACGAGCAGTACTTC. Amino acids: CASSLAWRDRTYEQYF.

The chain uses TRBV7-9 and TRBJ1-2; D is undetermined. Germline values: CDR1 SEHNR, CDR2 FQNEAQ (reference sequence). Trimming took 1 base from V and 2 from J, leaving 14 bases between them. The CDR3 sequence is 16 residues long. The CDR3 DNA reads TGTGCCAGCAGCTTAGTCCCCTCACTAAGAAACTATGGCTACACCTTC. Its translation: CASSLVPSLRNYGYTF. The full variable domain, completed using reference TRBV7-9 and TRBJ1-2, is DTGVSQNPRHKITKRGQNVTFRCDPISEHNRLYWYRQTLGQGPEFLTYFQNEAQLEKSRLLSDRFSAERPKGSFSTLEIQRTEQGDSAMYLCASSLVPSLRNYGYTFGSGTRLTVV.

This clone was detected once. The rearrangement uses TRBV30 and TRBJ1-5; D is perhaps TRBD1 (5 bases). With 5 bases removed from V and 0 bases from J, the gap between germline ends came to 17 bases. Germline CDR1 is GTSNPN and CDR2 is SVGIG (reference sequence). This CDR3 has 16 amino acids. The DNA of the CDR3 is TGTGCCTGGTCCTTCGGGCAGGGAGGTAGCAATCAGCCCCAGCATTTT. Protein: CAWSFGQGGSNQPQHF.

The CDR3 DNA reads as TGTGCCAGCTCGCCCAGGGTCCATAGCTCCTACAATGAGCAGTTCTTC. The encoded protein is CASSPRVHSSYNEQFF. This chain links TRBV18 with TRBJ2-1; perhaps TRBD1 as D (5 bases). Trimming took off 6 bases at V and 0 bases at J, with 15 bases between the two ends. Germline-derived CDR1 and CDR2 are KGHSH and LQKENI. The CDR3 runs 16 residues.

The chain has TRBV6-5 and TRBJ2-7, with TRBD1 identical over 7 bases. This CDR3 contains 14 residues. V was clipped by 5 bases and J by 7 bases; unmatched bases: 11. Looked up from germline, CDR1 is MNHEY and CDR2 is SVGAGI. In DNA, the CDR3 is TGTGCCAGCAGTGATAGAGGGGGCACGGGTGAGCAGTACTTC. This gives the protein CASSDRGGTGEQYF.

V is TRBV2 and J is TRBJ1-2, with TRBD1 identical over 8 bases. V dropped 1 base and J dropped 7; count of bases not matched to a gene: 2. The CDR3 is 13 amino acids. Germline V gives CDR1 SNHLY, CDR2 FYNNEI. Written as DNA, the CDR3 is TGTGCCAGCAGTGAAGGACAGGGGTTTGGCTACACCTTC. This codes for CASSEGQGFGYTF.

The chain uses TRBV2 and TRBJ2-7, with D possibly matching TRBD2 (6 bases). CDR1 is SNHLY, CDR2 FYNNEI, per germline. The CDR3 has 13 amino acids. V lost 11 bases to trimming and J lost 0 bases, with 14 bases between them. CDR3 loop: CACRDWHSYEQYF. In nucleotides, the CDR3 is TGTGCCTGCCGGGACTGGCACTCCTACGAGCAGTACTTC.

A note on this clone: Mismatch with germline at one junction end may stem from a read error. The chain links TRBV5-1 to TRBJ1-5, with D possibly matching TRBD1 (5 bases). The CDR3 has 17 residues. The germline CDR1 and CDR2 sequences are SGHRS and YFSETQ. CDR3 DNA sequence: TGCGCCAGCAGCTTGGACCCTCAGGGCGGGAGTAATCAGCCCCGGCATTTT. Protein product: CASSLDPQGGSNQPRHF.

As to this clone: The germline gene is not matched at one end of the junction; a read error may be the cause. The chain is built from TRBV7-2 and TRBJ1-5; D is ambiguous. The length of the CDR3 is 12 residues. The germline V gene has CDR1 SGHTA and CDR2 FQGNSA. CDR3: CASSFRNQSQHF. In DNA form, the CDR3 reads TGTGCCAGCAGCTTCAGAAATCAGTCCCAGCATTTT.

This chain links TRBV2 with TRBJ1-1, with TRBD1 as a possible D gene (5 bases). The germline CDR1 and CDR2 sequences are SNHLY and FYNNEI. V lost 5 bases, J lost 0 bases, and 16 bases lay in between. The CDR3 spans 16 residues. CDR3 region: CASSYSGISMNTEAFF. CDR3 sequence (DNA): TGTGCCAGCAGTTACTCAGGGATTTCTATGAACACTGAAGCTTTCTTT.

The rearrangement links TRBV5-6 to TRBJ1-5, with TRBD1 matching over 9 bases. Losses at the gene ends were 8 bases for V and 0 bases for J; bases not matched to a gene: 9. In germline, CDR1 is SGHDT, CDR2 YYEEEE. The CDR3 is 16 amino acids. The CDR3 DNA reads TGTGCCAGGGCCGGGACAGGGATTGATAGCAATCAGCCCCAGCATTTT. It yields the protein CARAGTGIDSNQPQHF.

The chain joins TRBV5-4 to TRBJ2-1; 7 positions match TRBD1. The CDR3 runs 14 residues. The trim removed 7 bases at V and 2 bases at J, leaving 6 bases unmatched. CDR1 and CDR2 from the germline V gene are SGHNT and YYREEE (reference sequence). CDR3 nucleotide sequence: TGTGCCAGCGGATACAGGGGAGCCTACAATGAGCAGTTCTTC. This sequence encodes CASGYRGAYNEQFF.

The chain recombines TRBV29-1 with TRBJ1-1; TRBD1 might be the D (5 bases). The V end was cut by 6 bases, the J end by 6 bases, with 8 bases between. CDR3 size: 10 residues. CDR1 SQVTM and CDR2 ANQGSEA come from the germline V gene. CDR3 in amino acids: CSVGGPEAFF. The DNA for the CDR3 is TGCAGCGTCGGGGGTCCTGAAGCTTTCTTT. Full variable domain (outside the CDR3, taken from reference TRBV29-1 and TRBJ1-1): SAVISQKPSRDICQRGTSLTIQCQVDSQVTMMFWYRQQPGQSLTLIATANQGSEATYESGFVIDKFPISRPNLTFSTLTVSNMSPEDSSIYLCSVGGPEAFFGQGTRLTVV.